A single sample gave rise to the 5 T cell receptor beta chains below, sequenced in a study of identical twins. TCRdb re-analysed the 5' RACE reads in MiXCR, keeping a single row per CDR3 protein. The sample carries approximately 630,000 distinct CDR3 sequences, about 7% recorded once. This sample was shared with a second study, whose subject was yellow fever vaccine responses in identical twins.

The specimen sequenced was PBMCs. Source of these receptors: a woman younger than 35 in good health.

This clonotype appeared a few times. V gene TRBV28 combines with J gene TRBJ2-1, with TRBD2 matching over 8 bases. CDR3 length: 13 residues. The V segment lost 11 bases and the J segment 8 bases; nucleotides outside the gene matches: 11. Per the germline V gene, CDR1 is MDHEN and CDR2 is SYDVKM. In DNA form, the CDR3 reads TGTGCCTCAGAAAGCGGGGGAGGGTATGAGCAGTTCTTC. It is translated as CASESGGGYEQFF.

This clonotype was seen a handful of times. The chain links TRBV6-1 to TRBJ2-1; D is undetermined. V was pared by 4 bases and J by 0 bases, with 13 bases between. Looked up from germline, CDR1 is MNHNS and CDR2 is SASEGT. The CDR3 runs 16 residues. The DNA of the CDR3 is TGTGCCAGCAGTGGTGGATCGGCTGGCTCCTACAATGAGCAGTTCTTC. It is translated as CASSGGSAGSYNEQFF.

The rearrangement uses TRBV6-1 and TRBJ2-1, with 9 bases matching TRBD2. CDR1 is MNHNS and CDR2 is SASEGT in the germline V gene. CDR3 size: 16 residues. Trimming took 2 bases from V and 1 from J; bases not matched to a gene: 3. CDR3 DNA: TGTGCCAGCAGTGAATTTAGCGGGGGATCCTACAATGAGCAGTTCTTC. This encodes CASSEFSGGSYNEQFF.

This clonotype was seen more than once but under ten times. The CDR3 nucleotides are TGTGCCAGCAGTGAGGTCCAGGGGAGGGTCTACGAGCAGTACTTC. It encodes CASSEVQGRVYEQYF. The chain employs TRBV6-1 and TRBJ2-7; the D gene is possibly TRBD2 (7 bases). V was pared by 3 bases and J by 3 bases, with 15 bases between. Germline V CDR1 and CDR2: MNHNS, SASEGT. The CDR3 loop spans 15 amino acids.

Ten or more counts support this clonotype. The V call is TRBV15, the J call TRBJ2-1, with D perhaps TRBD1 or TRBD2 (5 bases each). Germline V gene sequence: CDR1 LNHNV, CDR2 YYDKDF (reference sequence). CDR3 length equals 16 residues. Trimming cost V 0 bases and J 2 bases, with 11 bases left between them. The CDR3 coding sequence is TGTGCCACCAGCAGAGATCGTGGGACCACCTACAATGAGCAGTTCTTC. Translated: CATSRDRGTTYNEQFF.